One T cell receptor (beta chain) is described in this entry. The target antigen is unknown. The assay was immunoSEQ multiplex PCR, and TCRdb's table has in-frame clones only and misses some. This table has about 100,000 clones, approximately 90% appearing once. The entry originates in a study of OX40 agonist ivuxolimab in advanced cancers. Study details: Among those enrolled, mean age was about 58 years (range roughly 20 to 85) and approximately 83% were male. General study findings and limits: Averaging showed that CD8+ T cells had more expanded clones than CD4+ did.

Patients had blood sampled at baseline and again on cycle 4 day 1 and cycle 7 day 1. This specimen was CD4+ or CD8+ T cells sorted from blood, taken in a trial of the OX40 agonist ivuxolimab. This receptor was obtained from an adult with an advanced solid tumor such as melanoma, head and neck, liver or kidney cancer.

The CDR3 region is CASSAGTGIQETQYF. CDR3 coding DNA: TGTGCCAGCAGTGCCGGGACAGGGATTCAAGAGACCCAGTACTTC. This chain joins TRBV2 and TRBJ2-5; 9 nucleotides agree with TRBD1. Germline V gene sequence: CDR1 SNHLY, CDR2 FYNNEI. The length of the CDR3 is 15 residues. V was clipped by 4 bases and J by 2 bases; unmatched bases: 5.